The clone carrying this TCR beta chain was counted a single time. These data come from a study of blood T cell repertoires in COVID-19. Study at large: Acute-phase and convalescent COVID-19 samples originated in the United States, Italy and Spain. PBMCs, B-cell-depleted T cells, or T cells were the source of the cDNA or gDNA that made up the material.

The assay was immunoSEQ multiplex PCR, and TCRdb's table has in-frame clones only and misses some. Of fewer than 75,000 clones listed, roughly nine tenths are singletons. The CDR3 spans 16 residues. V lost 3 bases and J lost 0, with 12 bases in between. Germline CDR1 and CDR2: LGHDT and YNNKEL (reference sequence). Sequencing was done on a sample of peripheral blood. This receptor was identified in a man older than 75 with acute or convalescent COVID-19. The V call is TRBV3-1 (or the pseudogene TRBV3-2), the J call TRBJ1-3; weak D call: TRBD1 (6 bases). CDR3 amino acids: CASSHPNRVSGNTIYF. For the CDR3, the DNA is TGTGCCAGCAGCCACCCCAACAGGGTCTCTGGAAACACCATATATTTT.